The next 18 T cell receptor beta chains were all read from a single sample in a study of T-cell reconstitution after alpha-beta-depleted transplantation in children. Library preparation (for TCRbeta) was performed with unique molecular identifiers. TCRdb reprocessed the PCR reads via MiXCR and lists one record per CDR3 protein. The table shows around 450,000 distinct CDR3 sequences, with about 10% occurring only once. This material consisted of PBMCs, taken before TCRalphabeta/CD19-depleted stem cell transplant. These receptors were obtained from a child aged 2 to 9 with inherited bone marrow failure, due to receive a stem cell transplant.

This clonotype has a handful of counts. The CDR3 DNA sequence: TGTGCCTGGAGCCGACTAGCCAAGAATGAGCAGTTCTTC. This gives the protein CAWSRLAKNEQFF. The chain links TRBV30 to TRBJ2-1; 7 positions agree with TRBD2. The CDR3 is made up of 13 amino acids. Trimming cost V 3 bases and J 7 bases; bases outside gene matches: 6. Germline CDR1 GTSNPN, CDR2 SVGIG (reference sequence). The whole variable domain, remainder taken from reference TRBV30 and TRBJ2-1, is SQTIHQWPATLVQPVGSPLSLECTVEGTSNPNLYWYRQAAGRGLQLLFYSVGIGQISSEVPQNLSASRPQDRQFILSSKKLLLSDSGFYLCAWSRLAKNEQFFGPGTRLTVL.

This clonotype was seen ten or more times. The chain uses TRBV5-1 and TRBJ1-2, with 11 bases that match TRBD1. CDR3 length: 16 residues. The germline CDR1 and CDR2 sequences are SGHRS and YFSETQ. V lost 4 bases, J lost 4 bases, and 9 bases stayed unmatched. The CDR3 sequence: CASSPEGQGVSYGYTF. The CDR3 DNA reads as TGCGCCAGCAGCCCGGAGGGACAGGGGGTGAGCTATGGCTACACCTTC.

This clonotype has a count of ten or more. The chain recombines TRBV7-9 with TRBJ2-7; weak D call: TRBD2 (6 bases). The CDR3 runs to 17 residues. Trimming shortened V by 5 bases and J by 0 bases, and 20 bases separated the two germline ends. The V gene's germline CDR1 is SEHNR and CDR2 FQNEAQ (reference sequence). The CDR3 spells CASSPLGGAKSSYEQYF. CDR3 sequence (DNA): TGTGCCAGCAGCCCCCTCGGGGGAGCCAAATCCTCCTACGAGCAGTACTTC.

There are many counts of this clonotype. The chain has TRBV29-1 and TRBJ2-1; D unclear. Trimming removed 3 bases at V and 9 bases at J, with 15 bases between. Germline V gives CDR1 SQVTM, CDR2 ANQGSEA. CDR3 length: 13 residues. Here the CDR3 reads CSVDPRGEFEQFF. CDR3 nucleotide sequence: TGCAGCGTTGATCCTAGAGGCGAGTTTGAGCAGTTCTTC.

This clonotype was recorded many times. J is TRBJ2-2 and V is TRBV2, with 7 bases that match TRBD2. J lost 5 bases, V lost 5 bases, and 5 bases had no gene match. The CDR3 runs 14 residues. Per germline, CDR1 SNHLY and CDR2 FYNNEI. The CDR3 protein is CASSWEGWTGELFF. The DNA of the CDR3 is TGTGCCAGCAGTTGGGAGGGGTGGACCGGGGAGCTGTTTTTT.

CDR3 amino acids: CASSPVLSTDTQYF. The CDR3, as DNA: TGCGCCAGCAGCCCCGTACTGAGCACAGATACGCAGTATTTT. The chain uses TRBV5-1 and TRBJ2-3; D uncertain. CDR3 length: 14 residues. V shed 4 bases and J shed 0 bases, with 9 bases lying between them. The germline gives CDR1 SGHRS, CDR2 YFSETQ.

This clonotype was detected ten times or more. The CDR3: CASSQDSGFAGYEQYF. The CDR3 DNA sequence: TGCGCCAGCAGCCAAGATAGCGGCTTTGCGGGCTACGAGCAGTACTTC. This chain connects TRBV4-1 to TRBJ2-7, with D perhaps matching TRBD2 (6 bases). CDR1 is MGHRA, CDR2 YSYEKL, per germline. The CDR3 runs 16 residues. The ends were cut back, 0 bases at V and 3 bases at J, with 15 bases in the middle.

This clonotype was counted a few times. The chain combines TRBV12-3 or TRBV12-4 with TRBJ2-6, with 14 bases matching TRBD2. V trimming: 10 bases; J trimming: 3 bases; junction bases outside the gene matches: 14. The CDR3 covers 19 residues. The CDR3 DNA follows: TGTGCCATCTCCCCTTTGGGGACTAGCGGGAGCCGTGGGGCCAACGTCCTGACTTTC. Protein product: CAISPLGTSGSRGANVLTF.

This clonotype was recorded many times. This chain connects TRBV29-1 to TRBJ2-1, with 7 bases matching TRBD2. Germline CDR1 reads SQVTM; CDR2 reads ANQGSEA. Losses at the gene ends were 3 bases for V and 7 bases for J; bases not matched to a gene: 3. CDR3 size: 12 residues. In DNA form, the CDR3 reads TGCAGCGTTGACGGGACTACAAATGAGCAGTTCTTC. Its translation is CSVDGTTNEQFF.

This clonotype was recorded many times. V gene TRBV28 combines with J gene TRBJ1-6, with a possible D match to TRBD1 (6 bases). Germline loops: CDR1 MDHEN, CDR2 SYDVKM. V was clipped by 5 bases and J by 6 bases, with 20 bases between them. The length of the CDR3 is 17 residues. CDR3: CASSPGAGLALNSPLHF. In DNA form, the CDR3 reads TGTGCCAGCAGTCCGGGGGCAGGATTGGCACTTAATTCACCCCTCCACTTT.

This clonotype was recorded a few times. The chain joins TRBV29-1 to TRBJ1-4, with no clear D. Trimming pared 5 bases from V and 8 bases from J, leaving 9 bases between. The length of the CDR3 is 11 residues. Germline assignment: CDR1 SQVTM and CDR2 ANQGSEA. CDR3 sequence: CSVRGGEKLFF. For the CDR3, the DNA is TGCAGCGTTCGGGGTGGGGAAAAACTGTTTTTT.

The V call is TRBV6-1, the J call TRBJ1-2, with 8 bases lining up with TRBD1. This CDR3 contains 16 residues. Germline V gives CDR1 MNHNS, CDR2 SASEGT. Unmatched junction bases numbered 15, after V lost 4 bases and J lost 8 bases. The CDR3 loop is CASSASELQGAKGYTF. The DNA for the CDR3 is TGTGCCAGCAGTGCAAGCGAACTTCAGGGGGCGAAAGGCTACACCTTC.

J is TRBJ2-7 and V is TRBV11-2; D is possibly TRBD1 (6 bases). Germline V gene sequence: CDR1 SGHAT, CDR2 FQNNGV. This CDR3 has 13 residues. V lost 11 bases, J lost 11 bases, and 25 bases lay in between. The DNA for the CDR3 is TGTGCCGTAAAGGGGGACGGGCAGTTACGGGAGTACTTC. Protein: CAVKGDGQLREYF.

This clonotype turned up a few times. The rearrangement uses TRBV12-3 or TRBV12-4 and TRBJ2-5, with 9 bases identical to TRBD1. The CDR3 is 14 amino acids. J lost 4 bases, V lost 6 bases, and 6 bases had no gene match. The CDR3 coding sequence is TGTGCCAGCAGCGGACAGGGGCGGCGAGAGACCCAGTACTTC. It codes for CASSGQGRRETQYF.

This clonotype came up many times. V is TRBV7-6 and J is TRBJ1-1, with 7 bases that match TRBD1. Germline V gives CDR1 SGHVS, CDR2 FNYEAQ. The CDR3 totals 14 residues. The trim removed 4 bases at V and 4 bases at J, leaving 6 bases unmatched. CDR3 bases: TGTGCCAGCAGCTCGAACGACAGGGCCACTGAAGCTTTCTTT. Encoded protein: CASSSNDRATEAFF.

The J gene is TRBJ2-5, the V gene TRBV7-6; 7 bases align to TRBD2. CDR1 SGHVS and CDR2 FNYEAQ come from the germline V gene. With V trimmed by 1 base and J by 1 base, 3 bases remained unmatched. CDR3 length equals 15 residues. The CDR3 nucleotides are TGTGCCAGCAGCTTAGGGGGGGGAAGCCAAGAGACCCAGTACTTC. Its translation: CASSLGGGSQETQYF. The whole variable domain, filled in from reference TRBV7-6 and TRBJ2-5, reads GAGVSQSPRYKVTKRGQDVALRCDPISGHVSLYWYRQALGQGPEFLTYFNYEAQQDKSGLPNDRFSAERPEGSISTLTIQRTEQRDSAMYRCASSLGGGSQETQYFGPGTRLLVL.

The V and J genes are TRBV20-1 and TRBJ2-7; the D gene could be TRBD1 or TRBD2 (5 bases each). The CDR3 has 15 residues. CDR1 is DFQATT and CDR2 is SNEGSKA in the germline V gene (reference sequence). With 4 bases removed from V and 2 bases from J, the gap between germline ends came to 18 bases. DNA for the CDR3: TGCAGTGCTAACCGGGACGGATTCCCAACCTACGAGCAGTACTTC. Encoded protein: CSANRDGFPTYEQYF.

There are many counts of this clonotype. The gene calls are TRBV28 and TRBJ1-5; D is uncertain. Trimming removed 1 base at V and 7 bases at J, with 14 bases between. The CDR3 covers 15 residues. Germline V gene data show CDR1 as MDHEN and CDR2 as SYDVKM. The CDR3 DNA reads as TGTGCCAGCAGTTTATCCTCGGCCAAGGACCAGCCCCAGCATTTT. Its protein is CASSLSSAKDQPQHF.